This T cell receptor (beta chain) stems from a study of regulatory T cells in long-lasting Graves disease. Study details: Graves' patients with a new diagnosis had received antithyroid drugs under 3 months.

CDR1 and CDR2 (germline): KGHDR, SFDVKD. Trimming removed 3 bases from V and 3 bases from J; junction bases left unmatched: 0. The length of the CDR3 is 14 residues. Combining iRepertoire HTBI primers with Arm-PCR of CDR3 regions, the authors built TCR beta libraries. TCRdb re-called the multiplex PCR reads with MiXCR, one entry per CDR3 protein. The sample contains 350,000 to 450,000 distinct CDR3 sequences, over 15% of which appear only once. The time point: newly diagnosed GD, antithyroid drugs for less than 3 months. Researchers made the TCR library from RNA that was extracted from PBMCs. Whole-study findings and limits: TRBV28 was favored in persistent disease, as were TRBJ1-2 and TRBJ2-5.

This clonotype occurred a few times. No antigen is known for it. This sample was shared with a second study, whose subject was T cells in Graves' hyperthyroidism and ophthalmopathy. Per that paper: Hyperthyroidism of Graves' type that showed no ophthalmopathy progression within 18 months was stable. Most expanded thyroid clonotypes above 0.001 also appeared in blood.

The rearrangement joins TRBV24-1 to TRBJ2-2; 7 bases match TRBD1. The TCR was taken from a man aged 40-50 years with Graves disease. The sequencing here drew on peripheral blood mononuclear cells (PBMCs), taken at new diagnosis, from a patient treated with antithyroid drugs. CDR3 DNA sequence: TGTGCCACCAGTGATGACAGGGACACCGGGGAGCTGTTTTTT. Translated: CATSDDRDTGELFF.